This T cell receptor beta chain derives from a study of cytomegalovirus exposure and HLA in healthy donors. Although they were nominally healthy when sampled, donors likely had unrecorded immune exposures. Germline V gives CDR1 SEHNR, CDR2 FQNEAQ (reference sequence). This CDR3 contains 14 residues. Unmatched junction bases numbered 7, after V lost 7 bases and J lost 8 bases. PCR primers comprised 60 Vbeta and 13 Jbeta primers. Clones were sequenced by immunoSEQ multiplex PCR, and TCRdb holds only the in-frame ones, with some missing. The table records 80,000 to 90,000 clones, about four fifths of them present only once. Study-level results: Specificity for CMV antigens was confirmed in vitro for a few of the CMV-associated chains. In a later analysis, CMV-associated beta chains were mostly HLA-associated, it appeared. Cytomegalovirus-associated TCR beta chains were listed, numbering more than 150.

A remark on this clone: Antigen: not known.

The rearrangement links TRBV7-9 to TRBJ1-4; 10 positions agree with TRBD1. The sample taken for sequencing was PBMCs. The source of this sequence is a woman aged 25 to 45 in good health and CMV-seronegative. The CDR3 is CASNKGQGNEKLFF. The CDR3 nucleotides read TGTGCCAGCAACAAGGGACAGGGGAACGAAAAACTGTTTTTT. The whole variable domain, filled in from reference TRBV7-9 and TRBJ1-4, reads DTGVSQNPRHKITKRGQNVTFRCDPISEHNRLYWYRQTLGQGPEFLTYFQNEAQLEKSRLLSDRFSAERPKGSFSTLEIQRTEQGDSAMYLCASNKGQGNEKLFFGSGTQLSVL.